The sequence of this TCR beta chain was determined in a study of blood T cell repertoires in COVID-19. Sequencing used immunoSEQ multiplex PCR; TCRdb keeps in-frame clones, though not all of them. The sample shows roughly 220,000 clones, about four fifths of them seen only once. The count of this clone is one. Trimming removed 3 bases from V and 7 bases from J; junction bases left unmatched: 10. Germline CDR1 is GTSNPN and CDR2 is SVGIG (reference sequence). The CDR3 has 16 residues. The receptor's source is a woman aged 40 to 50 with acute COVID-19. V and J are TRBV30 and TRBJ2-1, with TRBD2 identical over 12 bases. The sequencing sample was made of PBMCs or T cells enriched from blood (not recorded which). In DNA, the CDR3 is TGTGCCTGGAGAAGAAGATCTAGCGGGAGGGGTAATGAGCAGTTCTTC. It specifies CAWRRRSSGRGNEQFF.